This record looks at one T cell receptor (beta chain) sequence and its context. Its antigen is undetermined. This entry comes from a study of vaccination and CD4 T cells after COVID-19. As to treatment: approximately nine-day PBMC culture with coronavirus spike peptide pools or control peptides (ViraFEST assay). V dropped 3 bases and J dropped 5; count of bases not matched to a gene: 1. The germline V gene has CDR1 SGHVS and CDR2 FNYEAQ. The CDR3 spans 13 residues. Sequencing of the DNA from cultured CD4+ T cells was carried out with the Oncomine TCR Beta short-read assay. TCRdb re-called the PCR reads through MiXCR, storing one row per CDR3 protein. The table lists roughly 19,000 distinct CDR3 sequences, just over 60% of them singletons.

This sequence was found in a human donor who had recovered from COVID-19. The chain links TRBV7-6 to TRBJ2-1; 7 nucleotides match TRBD1. The specimen sequenced was CD4+ T cells from blood, cultured in vitro. Here the CDR3 DNA reads TGTGCCAGCAGCTTCGGACAGGACAATGAGCAGTTCTTC. Its protein product is CASSFGQDNEQFF. Combining the CDR3 with reference TRBV7-6 and TRBJ2-1 gives the whole variable domain GAGVSQSPRYKVTKRGQDVALRCDPISGHVSLYWYRQALGQGPEFLTYFNYEAQQDKSGLPNDRFSAERPEGSISTLTIQRTEQRDSAMYRCASSFGQDNEQFFGPGTRLTVL.